This T cell receptor (beta chain) was documented in a study of blood T cell repertoires in COVID-19. TCRdb's table, derived via immunoSEQ multiplex PCR, lists solely in-frame clones and lacks some. The top ten hold under 11% of the sample, which has approximately 300,000 clones, 65% to 90% seen once. The cohort comprised adults aged roughly 18 to 100 years residing in approximately 25 US areas. Participant reports of clinical history set cohort assignment. In its sample, this clone was seen a few times. CDR3 size: 15 residues. V gave up 8 bases and J gave up 1 base; unmatched junction bases: 8. Germline lookup yields CDR1 SEHNR and CDR2 FQNEAQ (reference sequence).

The sequencing sample was made of PBMCs or T cells enriched from blood (not recorded which). The receptor's source is a woman aged 18-35 years who had recovered from COVID-19. The chain carries TRBV7-9 and TRBJ2-1; TRBD1 agrees at 7 bases. CDR3 protein: CASGLRGQSYNEQFF. The CDR3, as DNA: TGTGCCAGCGGCCTCCGGGGACAGTCCTACAATGAGCAGTTCTTC.